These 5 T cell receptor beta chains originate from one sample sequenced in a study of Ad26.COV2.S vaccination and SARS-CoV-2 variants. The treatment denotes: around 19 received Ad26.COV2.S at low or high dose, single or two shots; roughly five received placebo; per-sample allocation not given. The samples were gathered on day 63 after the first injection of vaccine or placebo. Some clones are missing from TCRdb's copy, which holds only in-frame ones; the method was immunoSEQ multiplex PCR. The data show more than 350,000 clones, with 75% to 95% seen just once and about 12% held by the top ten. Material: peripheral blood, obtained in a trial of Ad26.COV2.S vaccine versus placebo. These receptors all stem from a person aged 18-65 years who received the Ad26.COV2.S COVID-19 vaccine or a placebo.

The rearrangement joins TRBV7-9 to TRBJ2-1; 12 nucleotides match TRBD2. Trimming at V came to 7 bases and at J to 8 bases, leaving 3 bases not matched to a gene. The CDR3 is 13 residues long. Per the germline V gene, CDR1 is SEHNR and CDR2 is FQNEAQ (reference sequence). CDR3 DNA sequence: TGTGCCAGCACCCTAGCGGGAGGGGATGAGCAGTTCTTC. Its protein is CASTLAGGDEQFF.

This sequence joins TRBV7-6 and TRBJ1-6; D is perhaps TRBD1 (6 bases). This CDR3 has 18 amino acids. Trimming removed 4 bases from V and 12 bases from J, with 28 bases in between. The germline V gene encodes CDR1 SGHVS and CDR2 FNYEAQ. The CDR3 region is CASSYGSGGSGTKEPLHF. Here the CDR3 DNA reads TGTGCCAGCAGCTATGGGAGTGGGGGATCCGGGACAAAAGAACCCCTCCACTTT. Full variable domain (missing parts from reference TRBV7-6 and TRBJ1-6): GAGVSQSPRYKVTKRGQDVALRCDPISGHVSLYWYRQALGQGPEFLTYFNYEAQQDKSGLPNDRFSAERPEGSISTLTIQRTEQRDSAMYRCASSYGSGGSGTKEPLHFGNGTRLTVT.

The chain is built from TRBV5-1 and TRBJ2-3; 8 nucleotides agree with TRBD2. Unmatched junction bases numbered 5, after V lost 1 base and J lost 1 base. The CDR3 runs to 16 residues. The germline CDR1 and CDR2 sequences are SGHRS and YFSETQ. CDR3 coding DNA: TGCGCCAGCAGCTTGCCTCCGGGAGGGGGCACAGATACGCAGTATTTT. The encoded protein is CASSLPPGGGTDTQYF.

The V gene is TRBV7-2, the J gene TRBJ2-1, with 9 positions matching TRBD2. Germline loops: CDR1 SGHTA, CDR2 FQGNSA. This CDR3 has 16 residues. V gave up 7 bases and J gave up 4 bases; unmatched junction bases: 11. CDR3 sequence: CASTQTSSGVYNEQFF. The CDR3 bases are TGTGCCAGCACCCAGACTTCTAGCGGGGTTTACAATGAGCAGTTCTTC. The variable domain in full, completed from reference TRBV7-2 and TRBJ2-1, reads GAGVSQSPSNKVTEKGKDVELRCDPISGHTALYWYRQSLGQGLEFLIYFQGNSAPDKSGLPSDRFSAERTGGSVSTLTIQRTQQEDSAVYLCASTQTSSGVYNEQFFGPGTRLTVL.

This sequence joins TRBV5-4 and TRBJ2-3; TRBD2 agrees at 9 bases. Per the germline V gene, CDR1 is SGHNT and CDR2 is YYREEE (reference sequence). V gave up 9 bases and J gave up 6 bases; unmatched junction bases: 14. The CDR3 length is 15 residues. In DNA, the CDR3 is TGTGCCACTCGTGCGGCTAGCGGGAAGCCGGATACGCAGTATTTT. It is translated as CATRAASGKPDTQYF.